This is a list of T cell receptor beta chains from one sample in a study of robustness of blood B and T cell sequencing. TCRdb ran MiXCR on the PCR reads and lists one entry per CDR3 protein. The repertoire holds more than 3,500 distinct CDR3 sequences, with approximately 53% as singletons. Material for sequencing was peripheral blood. The source is a human donor in good health. The CDR3 runs from the conserved cysteine through the conserved F or W. The D gene is left open where the match is weak. The size of a clone is reported for some rows only, either as once, few or many, or as a class for expanded clones.

>-|TRBD1|17|TRBV24-1|TRBJ2-3
CATSAHLDRGPTDTQYF
TGTGCCACCAGTGCCCATCTGGACAGGGGGCCCACAGATACGCAGTATTTT
>-|-|13|TRBV4-1|TRBJ1-1
CASSPASGLEAFF
TGCGCCAGCAGCCCTGCTTCCGGGTTAGAAGCTTTCTTT
>-|-|14|TRBV11-2|TRBJ1-1
CASSLGRDWTEAFF
TGTGCCAGCAGCTTAGGACGGGATTGGACTGAAGCTTTCTTT
>-|-|12|TRBV20-1|TRBJ2-3
CSASAITDTQYF
TGCAGCGCTAGCGCCATCACAGATACGCAGTATTTT
>few|-|14|TRBV10-3|TRBJ2-7
CAIRQEASSYEQYF
TGTGCCATCAGGCAAGAGGCGAGCTCCTACGAGCAGTACTTC
>-|TRBD2|17|TRBV7-9|TRBJ2-3
CASSLTSTSGGRDTQYF
TGTGCCAGCAGCTTAACTTCGACTAGCGGGGGGCGAGATACGCAGTATTTT
>few|-|12|TRBV6-1|TRBJ1-1
CASSMTNTEAFF
TGTGCCAGCAGTATGACGAACACTGAAGCTTTCTTT
>large|-|13|TRBV5-5|TRBJ2-1
CASSLDSYNEQFF
TGTGCCAGCAGCCTCGACAGTTACAATGAGCAGTTCTTC
>-|TRBD1|12|TRBV10-3|TRBJ1-2
CATGQGNYGYTF
TGTGCCACGGGACAGGGGAACTATGGCTACACCTTC
>few|TRBD2|15|TRBV6-5|TRBJ2-1
CASSFSGATYNEQFF
TGTGCCAGCAGTTTTAGCGGGGCTACCTACAATGAGCAGTTCTTC
>-|TRBD1|16|TRBV10-3|TRBJ2-7
CAIGTHWTGGNYEQYF
TGTGCCATCGGCACCCACTGGACAGGGGGAAACTACGAGCAGTACTTC
>few|-|15|TRBV7-9|TRBJ2-3
CASRVGYPSTDTQYF
TGTGCCAGCAGGGTCGGGTACCCTAGCACAGATACGCAGTATTTT
>-|-|15|TRBV2|TRBJ2-1
CASSEEQATYNEQFF
TGTGCCAGCAGTGAAGAACAGGCCACCTACAATGAGCAGTTCTTC
>-|-|17|TRBV4-2|TRBJ2-2
CASSQDWASRGTGELFF
TGTGCCAGCAGCCAAGATTGGGCGAGCCGTGGCACCGGGGAGCTGTTTTTT